This paragraph covers one T cell receptor beta chain sequence. The record originates from a study of blood T cell repertoires in COVID-19. Whole-study context: The origin of the acute and convalescent COVID-19 samples was the United States, Italy and Spain. The analysed material was cDNA or gDNA that came from T cells, B-cell-depleted T cells, or PBMCs.

Per the authors' pipeline: Amplification of reference gene primers provided the estimated nucleated cell counts. The method was immunoSEQ multiplex PCR; TCRdb's version includes in-frame clones alone and lacks a portion of them. V, J and clone size reflect that table, while D and trimming were determined from the DNA. This table holds 44,000 or so clones, 65% to 85% found once. The CDR3 has 15 amino acids. CDR1 LGHNA and CDR2 YNFKEQ come from the germline V gene. V was trimmed by 0 bases and J by 7 bases, leaving 15 bases between them. The chain uses TRBV4-2 and TRBJ1-2; the D is unclear. The material sequenced was peripheral blood. The source is a man aged 50-60 years with active COVID-19. CDR3 protein: CASSQDGGRRSGYTF. The CDR3 DNA follows: TGTGCCAGCAGCCAAGATGGAGGCAGGCGCAGTGGCTACACCTTC.